These 26 T cell receptor beta chains came from one sample sequenced in a study of shared clonotypes between healthy human individuals. Naive CD8 populations comprised CD45RO-negative cells positively selected for CCR7, excluding terminally differentiated effector memory CD45RA+ cells. Produced via immunoSEQ multiplex PCR; TCRdb's table is partial and in-frame only. The table shows millions of clones, with under 95% occurring only once. Sequencing was performed on naive CD8+ T cells from PBMCs. The receptors originated from a man younger than 35 in good health. Some clones in this sample may be carry-over from other donors' samples.

V is TRBV4-3 and J is TRBJ2-2, with 11 positions matching TRBD2. The V segment lost 4 bases and the J segment 4 bases; nucleotides outside the gene matches: 5. Germline lookup yields CDR1 LGHNA and CDR2 YSLEER. There are 16 residues in the CDR3. Here the CDR3 DNA reads TGCGCCAGCAGCCCGATTAGCGGGAGGGCCACCGGGGAGCTGTTTTTT. It codes for CASSPISGRATGELFF.

This chain links TRBV18 with TRBJ2-3, with 7 bases that match TRBD2. Germline loops: CDR1 KGHSH, CDR2 LQKENI. The CDR3 consists of 18 residues. J gave up 2 bases and V 3 bases, and 14 bases lay outside the gene matches. CDR3 residues: CASSPPPKVAGFTDTQYF. CDR3 in DNA: TGTGCCAGCTCACCCCCCCCGAAGGTAGCGGGTTTCACAGATACGCAGTATTTT.

V and J are TRBV4-1 and TRBJ1-4, with D possibly matching TRBD1 (6 bases). CDR1 and CDR2 (germline): MGHRA, YSYEKL. V lost 4 bases and J 0 bases, leaving 9 bases between the germline ends. The CDR3 runs 15 residues. The CDR3 is CASSRTGTTNEKLFF. CDR3 bases: TGCGCCAGCAGCCGTACAGGGACAACTAATGAAAAACTGTTTTTT.

V usage is TRBV5-6 and J usage is TRBJ2-1; 9 positions agree with TRBD2. The CDR3 contains 18 residues. Germline V gene data show CDR1 as SGHDT and CDR2 as YYEEEE. With V trimmed by 4 bases and J by 0 bases, 11 bases remained unmatched. This chain's CDR3 is CASSPRGAGGTSYNEQFF. Here the CDR3 DNA reads TGTGCCAGCAGCCCCCGAGGGGCGGGAGGGACCTCCTACAATGAGCAGTTCTTC.

On this clone: Other DNA sequences within the sample encode an identical CDR3. V gene TRBV5-1 combines with J gene TRBJ2-1, with D possibly matching TRBD2 (7 bases). Germline V gives CDR1 SGHRS, CDR2 YFSETQ. CDR3 length: 17 residues. V was trimmed by 0 bases and J by 0 bases, leaving 13 bases between them. CDR3 protein: CASSLARGASSYNEQFF. The CDR3 DNA is TGCGCCAGCAGCTTGGCACGGGGGGCGAGCTCCTACAATGAGCAGTTCTTC.

CDR3 sequence: CASSLEGSGRTNEQFF. CDR3 nucleotide sequence: TGTGCCAGCAGCTTAGAAGGTAGCGGGAGGACCAATGAGCAGTTCTTC. The rearrangement uses TRBV7-9 and TRBJ2-1, with TRBD2 matching over 10 bases. V gave up 1 base and J gave up 6 bases; unmatched junction bases: 6. This CDR3 has 16 amino acids. The germline gives CDR1 SEHNR, CDR2 FQNEAQ (reference sequence).

The chain is built from TRBV19 and TRBJ1-5; D possibly corresponds to TRBD1 (5 bases). The germline V gene encodes CDR1 LNHDA and CDR2 SQIVND (reference sequence). This CDR3 is built from 14 residues. The ends were cut back, 1 base at V and 5 bases at J, with 9 bases in the middle. The CDR3 loop reads CASSIVGGDQPQHF. In DNA, the CDR3 is TGTGCCAGTAGTATAGTGGGGGGGGATCAGCCCCAGCATTTT.

This chain connects TRBV6-4 to TRBJ2-2, with 7 bases fitting TRBD1. CDR1 is MRHNA and CDR2 is SNTAGT in the germline V gene. CDR3 size: 14 residues. Losses at the gene ends were 2 bases for V and 6 bases for J; bases not matched to a gene: 3. The CDR3 sequence: CASSDRGRAGELFF. The CDR3 DNA reads TGTGCCAGCAGTGACAGGGGGCGCGCCGGGGAGCTGTTTTTT.

CDR3 protein: CASSLNIQETQYF. Here the CDR3 DNA reads TGTGCCAGCAGCCTAAACATCCAAGAGACCCAGTACTTC. The chain is built from TRBV7-9 and TRBJ2-5; unclear D gene. This CDR3 has 13 residues. The germline V gene has CDR1 SEHNR and CDR2 FQNEAQ (reference sequence). Trimming took 5 bases from V and 1 from J, leaving 8 bases between them.

The gene calls are TRBV7-2 and TRBJ2-7; D may be TRBD1 (6 bases). This CDR3 is built from 15 residues. Trimming pared 4 bases from V and 2 bases from J, leaving 15 bases between. The germline V gene encodes CDR1 SGHTA and CDR2 FQGNSA. The CDR3 spells CASSSGQTHTYEQYF. The CDR3 region has the DNA TGTGCCAGCAGCTCAGGACAGACTCATACCTACGAGCAGTACTTC.

This clone was observed a handful of times. At the DNA level, this CDR3 is encoded by other sequences in the same sample as well. The chain links TRBV7-3 to TRBJ1-1, with unresolved D. V shed 3 bases and J shed 3 bases, with 8 bases lying between them. In germline, CDR1 is SGHTA, CDR2 FQGTGA. The CDR3 spans 13 residues. CDR3 in amino acids: CASSFGAYTEAFF. CDR3 DNA sequence: TGTGCCAGCAGCTTCGGTGCATACACTGAAGCTTTCTTT.

The CDR3 loop is CAISIWTPSGNTIYF. The CDR3 DNA reads TGTGCCATCAGTATCTGGACACCCTCTGGAAACACCATATATTTT. The chain links TRBV10-3 to TRBJ1-3; weak D call: TRBD1 (5 bases). Germline V gene lookup returns CDR1 ENHRY and CDR2 SYGVKD. There are 15 residues in the CDR3. V lost 5 bases, J lost 0 bases, and 11 bases lay in between.

As regards this clone: The same CDR3 arises from other DNA sequences in this sample as well. The chain links TRBV27 to TRBJ1-2; the D is unclear. Germline CDR1 and CDR2: MNHEY and SMNVEV (reference sequence). The length of the CDR3 is 14 residues. Trimming took off 2 bases at V and 0 bases at J, with 7 bases between the two ends. In DNA, the CDR3 is TGTGCCAGCAGTTTACTGCCAGCTAACTATGGCTACACCTTC. Its protein is CASSLLPANYGYTF.

V and J are TRBV7-6 and TRBJ2-1; D is possibly TRBD2 (5 bases). This CDR3 has 14 residues. Per germline, CDR1 SGHVS and CDR2 FNYEAQ. The V and J ends lost 3 bases and 6 bases respectively, with 12 bases between them. The CDR3, as DNA: TGTGCCAGCAGCTTGTCCGGGCGGGCCAATGAGCAGTTCTTC. Translated, it gives CASSLSGRANEQFF.

The V and J genes are TRBV25-1 and TRBJ2-5; unclear D gene. Germline-derived CDR1 and CDR2 are MGHDK and SYGVNS. The V end was cut by 4 bases, the J end by 4 bases, with 4 bases between. The CDR3 has 11 residues. CDR3 region: CASSVRETQYF. The CDR3 DNA reads as TGTGCCAGCAGTGTTAGAGAGACCCAGTACTTC.

The rearrangement uses TRBV21-1 and TRBJ2-5; no check of the table's D call, TRBD1, against the DNA was made. TRBV21-1 is termed a pseudogene. The CDR3 is 17 amino acids. In DNA, the CDR3 is TGTGCCAGCAGCAAAGGTAGGGACAGGCGACAGGGGGAGACCCAGTACTTC. Amino acids: CASSKGRDRRQGETQYF.

J is TRBJ2-7 and V is TRBV19; 8 nucleotides match TRBD2. The CDR3 consists of 15 residues. Trimming removed 1 base from V and 6 bases from J; junction bases left unmatched: 8. Germline CDR1 and CDR2: LNHDA and SQIVND (reference sequence). CDR3 coding DNA: TGTGCCAGTAGTATAGCTGGGGGGGGACTAGGCGAGCAGTACTTC. The encoded protein is CASSIAGGGLGEQYF.

The J gene is TRBJ1-1, the V gene TRBV7-2, with D perhaps TRBD1 (6 bases). The germline CDR1 and CDR2 sequences are SGHTA and FQGNSA. Deletions cut 6 bases from V and 7 bases from J, with 9 bases between. CDR3 length: 11 amino acids. This CDR3 reads CASSWTVEAFF. CDR3 in DNA: TGTGCCAGCAGTTGGACAGTTGAAGCTTTCTTT.

The gene calls are TRBV7-6 and TRBJ1-3; D gene ambiguous. This CDR3 is 14 amino acids long. In germline, CDR1 is SGHVS, CDR2 FNYEAQ. Trimming pared 4 bases from V and 0 bases from J, leaving 7 bases between. The CDR3 region is CASSSYSSGNTIYF. CDR3 in DNA: TGTGCCAGCAGCTCTTACAGCTCTGGAAACACCATATATTTT. Combining the CDR3 with reference TRBV7-6 and TRBJ1-3 gives the whole variable domain GAGVSQSPRYKVTKRGQDVALRCDPISGHVSLYWYRQALGQGPEFLTYFNYEAQQDKSGLPNDRFSAERPEGSISTLTIQRTEQRDSAMYRCASSSYSSGNTIYFGEGSWLTVV.

J is TRBJ2-3 and V is TRBV5-6; D is unclear. The CDR3 has 13 amino acids. V lost 2 bases and J 1 base, leaving 5 bases between the germline ends. CDR1 is SGHDT and CDR2 is YYEEEE in the germline V gene. DNA of the CDR3: TGTGCCAGCAGCTTTCAGGGCACAGATACGCAGTATTTT. Residues: CASSFQGTDTQYF.

The gene calls are TRBV7-3 and TRBJ2-2; 7 bases map to TRBD1. This CDR3 comprises 15 residues. Germline assignment: CDR1 SGHTA and CDR2 FQGTGA. J gave up 5 bases and V 4 bases, and 7 bases lay outside the gene matches. The DNA for the CDR3 is TGTGCCAGCAGCTCCTCAGTGACAGGGACCGGGGAGCTGTTTTTT. Translated, it gives CASSSSVTGTGELFF.

The chain joins TRBV28 to TRBJ1-2, with a weak D call TRBD1 (6 bases). CDR3 length: 16 residues. V was clipped by 4 bases and J by 6 bases, with 21 bases between them. Germline V gene lookup returns CDR1 MDHEN and CDR2 SYDVKM. CDR3 sequence: CASSSNDDRIRDGYTF. The CDR3 DNA sequence: TGTGCCAGCAGTTCTAACGACGACAGGATTCGGGATGGCTACACCTTC.

The V call is TRBV28, the J call TRBJ2-3, with 12 positions matching TRBD2. The CDR3 covers 15 residues. Trimming removed 5 bases from V and 6 bases from J; junction bases left unmatched: 6. CDR1 is MDHEN and CDR2 is SYDVKM in the germline V gene. The CDR3 coding sequence is TGTGCCAGCAGTAATCGACTAGCGGGAGTGGATACGCAGTATTTT. It translates to CASSNRLAGVDTQYF.

This clone was recorded a few times. The chain is built from TRBV9 and TRBJ2-7; 7 nucleotides line up with TRBD2. With 3 bases clipped from V and 5 bases from J, the junction kept 5 bases outside the gene matches. CDR3 size: 13 residues. Germline CDR1 SGDLS, CDR2 YYNGEE. The CDR3: CASSDGLDNEQYF. The CDR3 nucleotides are TGTGCCAGCAGCGACGGACTAGACAACGAGCAGTACTTC.

As regards this clone: This CDR3 is also generated by other DNA sequences in the sample. The CDR3 protein is CASSYLQGNYGYTF. For the CDR3, the DNA is TGTGCCAGCAGTTACTTACAGGGGAACTATGGCTACACCTTC. The rearrangement links TRBV6-5 to TRBJ1-2; 7 nucleotides align to TRBD1. J lost 2 bases, V lost 1 base, and 1 base had no gene match. This CDR3 is built from 14 residues. In germline, CDR1 is MNHEY, CDR2 SVGAGI.

V gene TRBV11-1 combines with J gene TRBJ1-1, with D possibly TRBD1 on 6 matching bases. In germline, CDR1 is SGHAT, CDR2 FQDESV (reference sequence). The germline V and J ends were trimmed by 5 bases and 1 base, with 14 bases remaining between them. The CDR3 spans 15 residues. CDR3 in amino acids: CASSGWGHSNTEAFF. The CDR3 nucleotides read TGTGCCAGCAGCGGGTGGGGACACTCGAACACTGAAGCTTTCTTT.